A single TCR beta chain is shown here with its context. Its antigen is as yet unknown. From the germline J gene comes the end of the CDR3, since the read stops 3 residues before it. The sample originates from a study of T cells in women clearing cervical HPV infection. The length of the CDR3 is 17 residues. Germline assignment: CDR1 SNHLY and CDR2 FYNNEI. The trim removed 7 bases at V and 2 bases at J, leaving 14 bases unmatched. Study observations and caveats: Cases and controls were distinguished at AUC around 0.8 by richness and V genes. Timing of associations relative to infection is unclear; T-cell subsets were not isolated.

The table came from immunoSEQ multiplex PCR; TCRdb's copy has only in-frame clones and leaves some out. The sample holds some 33,000 clones. This receptor was obtained from a woman aged 18 to 75 with a cervical HPV16 infection that either progressed to CIN3+ or cleared (not recorded which). The chain combines TRBV2 with TRBJ2-7, with 10 bases that match TRBD2. The sequenced sample was blood buffy coat. The CDR3 is CASIYWTSGGLPYEQYF. CDR3 bases read: TGTGCCAGCATTTATTGGACTAGCGGAGGATTACCCTACGAG.